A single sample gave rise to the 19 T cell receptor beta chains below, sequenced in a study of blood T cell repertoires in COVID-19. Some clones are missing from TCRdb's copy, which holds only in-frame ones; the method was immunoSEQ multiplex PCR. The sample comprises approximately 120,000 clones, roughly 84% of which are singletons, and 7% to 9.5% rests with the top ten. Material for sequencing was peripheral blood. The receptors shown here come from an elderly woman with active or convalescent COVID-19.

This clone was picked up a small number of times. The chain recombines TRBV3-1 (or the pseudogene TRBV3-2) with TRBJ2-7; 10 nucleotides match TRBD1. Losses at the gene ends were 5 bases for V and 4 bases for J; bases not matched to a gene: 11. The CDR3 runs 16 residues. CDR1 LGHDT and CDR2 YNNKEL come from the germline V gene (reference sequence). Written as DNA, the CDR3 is TGTGCCAGCAGCTCAGATACCGGGACAGGGGAGTACGAGCAGTACTTC. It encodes CASSSDTGTGEYEQYF.

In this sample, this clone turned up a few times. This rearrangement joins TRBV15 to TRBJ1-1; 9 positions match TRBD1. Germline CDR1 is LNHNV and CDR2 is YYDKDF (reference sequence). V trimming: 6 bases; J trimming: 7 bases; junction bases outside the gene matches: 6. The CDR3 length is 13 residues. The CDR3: CATRIQGAFEAFF. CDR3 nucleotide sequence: TGTGCCACCAGGATACAGGGGGCTTTTGAAGCTTTCTTT.

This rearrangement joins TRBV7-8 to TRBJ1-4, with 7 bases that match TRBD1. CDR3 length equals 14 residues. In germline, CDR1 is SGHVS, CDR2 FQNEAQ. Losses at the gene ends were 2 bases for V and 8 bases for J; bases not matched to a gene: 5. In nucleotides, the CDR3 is TGTGCCAGCAGCTTAAGGGACAGAGGGGAAAAACTGTTTTTT. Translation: CASSLRDRGEKLFF.

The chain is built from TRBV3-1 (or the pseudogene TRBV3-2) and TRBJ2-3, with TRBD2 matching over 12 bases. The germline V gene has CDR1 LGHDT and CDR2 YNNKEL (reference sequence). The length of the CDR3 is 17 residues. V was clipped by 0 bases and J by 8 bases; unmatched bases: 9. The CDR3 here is CASSQDPLAGGPGTQYF. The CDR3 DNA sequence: TGTGCCAGCAGCCAAGATCCCCTAGCGGGAGGGCCCGGTACGCAGTATTTT.

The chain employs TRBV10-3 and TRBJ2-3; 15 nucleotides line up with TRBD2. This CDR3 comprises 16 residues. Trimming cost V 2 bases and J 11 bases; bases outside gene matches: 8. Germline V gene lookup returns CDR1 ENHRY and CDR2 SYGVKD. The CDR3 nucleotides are TGTGCCATCAGTGAGGGGACTAGCGGGAGGCTACACCTGCAGTATTTT. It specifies CAISEGTSGRLHLQYF.

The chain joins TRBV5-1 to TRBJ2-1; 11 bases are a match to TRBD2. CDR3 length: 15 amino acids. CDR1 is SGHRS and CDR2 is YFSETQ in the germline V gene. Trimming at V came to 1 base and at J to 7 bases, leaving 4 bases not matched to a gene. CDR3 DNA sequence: TGCGCCAGCAGCTTGACTAGCGGGAGCGGAAATGAGCAGTTCTTC. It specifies CASSLTSGSGNEQFF.

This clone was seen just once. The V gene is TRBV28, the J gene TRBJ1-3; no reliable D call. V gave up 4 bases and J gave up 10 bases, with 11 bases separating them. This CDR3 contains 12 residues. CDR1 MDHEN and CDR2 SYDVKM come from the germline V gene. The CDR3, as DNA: TGTGCCAGCAGTTCCCCTACGAAAACCATATATTTT. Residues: CASSSPTKTIYF.

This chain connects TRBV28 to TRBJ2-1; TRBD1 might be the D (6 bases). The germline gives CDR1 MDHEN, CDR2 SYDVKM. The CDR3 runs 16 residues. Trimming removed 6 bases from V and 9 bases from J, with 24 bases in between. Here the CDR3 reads CASSTTSQGWFGEQFF. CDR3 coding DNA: TGTGCCAGCAGCACAACATCTCAGGGGTGGTTTGGTGAGCAGTTCTTC.

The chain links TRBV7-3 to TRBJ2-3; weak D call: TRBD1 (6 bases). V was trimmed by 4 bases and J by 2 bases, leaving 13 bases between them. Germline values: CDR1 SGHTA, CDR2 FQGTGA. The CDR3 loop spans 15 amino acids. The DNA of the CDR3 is TGTGCCAGCAGCTCCGGGACACTTATCACAGATACGCAGTATTTT. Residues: CASSSGTLITDTQYF.

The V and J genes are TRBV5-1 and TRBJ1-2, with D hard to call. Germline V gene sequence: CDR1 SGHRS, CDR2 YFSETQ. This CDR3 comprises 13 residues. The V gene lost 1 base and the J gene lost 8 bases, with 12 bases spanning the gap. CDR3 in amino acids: CASSLSGVRGYTF. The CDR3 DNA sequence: TGCGCCAGCAGCTTGAGCGGGGTGAGAGGCTACACCTTC. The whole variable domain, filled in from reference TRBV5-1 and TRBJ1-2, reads KAGVTQTPRYLIKTRGQQVTLSCSPISGHRSVSWYQQTPGQGLQFLFEYFSETQRNKGNFPGRFSGRQFSNSRSEMNVSTLELGDSALYLCASSLSGVRGYTFGSGTRLTVV.

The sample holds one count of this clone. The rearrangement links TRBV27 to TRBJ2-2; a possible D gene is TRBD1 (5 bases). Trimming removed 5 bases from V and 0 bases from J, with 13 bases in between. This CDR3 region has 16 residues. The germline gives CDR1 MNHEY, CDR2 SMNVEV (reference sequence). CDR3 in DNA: TGTGCCAGCAGTCCCAAGGGGCCCCCGAACACCGGGGAGCTGTTTTTT. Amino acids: CASSPKGPPNTGELFF.

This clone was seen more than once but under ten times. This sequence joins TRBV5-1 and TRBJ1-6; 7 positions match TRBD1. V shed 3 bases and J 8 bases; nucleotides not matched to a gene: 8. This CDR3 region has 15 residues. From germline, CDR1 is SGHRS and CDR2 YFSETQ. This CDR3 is CASSWAGQQDSPLHF. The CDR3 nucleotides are TGCGCCAGCAGCTGGGCGGGACAGCAGGATTCACCCCTCCACTTT.

CDR3 region: CASSSINRGGGQETQYF. The CDR3 DNA is TGTGCCAGCAGCAGCATTAACAGGGGAGGAGGTCAAGAGACCCAGTACTTC. This chain uses TRBV5-4 with TRBJ2-5, with a tentative D call TRBD1 (7 bases). V was cut by 4 bases and J by 2 bases, with 21 bases left in between. Germline assignment: CDR1 SGHNT and CDR2 YYREEE (reference sequence). The CDR3 spans 17 residues.

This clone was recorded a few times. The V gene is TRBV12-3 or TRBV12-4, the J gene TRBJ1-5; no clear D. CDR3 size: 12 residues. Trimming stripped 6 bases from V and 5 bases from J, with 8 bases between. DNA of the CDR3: TGTGCCAGCAGCTTCCGGGATCAGCCCCAGCATTTT. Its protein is CASSFRDQPQHF.

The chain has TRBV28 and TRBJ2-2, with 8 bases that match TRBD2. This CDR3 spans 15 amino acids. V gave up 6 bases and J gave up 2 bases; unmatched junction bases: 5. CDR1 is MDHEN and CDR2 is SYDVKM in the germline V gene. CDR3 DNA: TGTGCCAGCAGACTAGCGGAGATTAACACCGGGGAGCTGTTTTTT. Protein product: CASRLAEINTGELFF.

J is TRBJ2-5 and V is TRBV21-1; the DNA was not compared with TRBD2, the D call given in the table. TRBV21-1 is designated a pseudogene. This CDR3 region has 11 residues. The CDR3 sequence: CAASFQETQYF. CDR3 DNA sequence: TGTGCCGCTAGCTTCCAAGAGACCCAGTACTTC.

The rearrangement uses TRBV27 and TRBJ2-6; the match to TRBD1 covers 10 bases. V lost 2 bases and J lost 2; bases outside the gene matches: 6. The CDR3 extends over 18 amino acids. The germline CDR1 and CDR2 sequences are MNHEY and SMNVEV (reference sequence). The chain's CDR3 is CASSLLGQGRPGANVLTF. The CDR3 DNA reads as TGTGCCAGCAGTTTACTGGGACAGGGGAGACCTGGGGCCAACGTCCTGACTTTC.

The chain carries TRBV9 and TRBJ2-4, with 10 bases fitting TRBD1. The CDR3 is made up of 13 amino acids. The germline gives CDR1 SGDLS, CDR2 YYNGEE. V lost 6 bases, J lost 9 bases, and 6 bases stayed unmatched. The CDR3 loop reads CASNGQGGTIQYF. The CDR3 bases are TGTGCCAGCAACGGACAGGGGGGAACCATTCAGTACTTC.

The CDR3 loop reads CASSVGGDPGTGELFF. The CDR3, as DNA: TGTGCCAGCAGCGTAGGGGGGGATCCGGGCACCGGGGAGCTGTTTTTT. The chain couples TRBV9 to TRBJ2-2; possible D gene TRBD2, 6 bases. V lost 0 bases, J lost 4 bases, and 13 bases lay in between. Germline CDR1 is SGDLS and CDR2 is YYNGEE. The CDR3 has 16 residues.